What follows describes a single T cell receptor beta chain. Its specificity is unknown. These data come from a study of T cells after posttransplantation cyclophosphamide. The CDR3 totals 15 residues. V lost 5 bases to trimming and J lost 5 bases; unmatched junction nucleotides: 8. CDR1 is SGHRS and CDR2 is YFSETQ in the germline V gene. The table came from immunoSEQ multiplex PCR; TCRdb's copy has only in-frame clones and leaves some out. This table has 1,500 to 2,000 clones, 90% to 95% appearing once. Regarding the study as a whole: Recipient CMV seropositivity and CMV reactivation strongly tracked TRB clonality. TRB overlap between skin or GI tissue T cells and blood was limited. Later post-transplant blood repertoires were often dominated by donor CD8+ memory clones.

Material: CD4+ T cells sorted from bone marrow. The TCR sequence derives from a woman aged 50 to 65 in good health and a related stem cell transplant donor. The chain has TRBV5-1 and TRBJ1-2, with 11 nucleotides matching TRBD1. The CDR3 DNA reads TGCGCCAGCAGGGAGGGACAGGGGGGCCCGTATGGCTACACCTTC. Its translation: CASREGQGGPYGYTF.